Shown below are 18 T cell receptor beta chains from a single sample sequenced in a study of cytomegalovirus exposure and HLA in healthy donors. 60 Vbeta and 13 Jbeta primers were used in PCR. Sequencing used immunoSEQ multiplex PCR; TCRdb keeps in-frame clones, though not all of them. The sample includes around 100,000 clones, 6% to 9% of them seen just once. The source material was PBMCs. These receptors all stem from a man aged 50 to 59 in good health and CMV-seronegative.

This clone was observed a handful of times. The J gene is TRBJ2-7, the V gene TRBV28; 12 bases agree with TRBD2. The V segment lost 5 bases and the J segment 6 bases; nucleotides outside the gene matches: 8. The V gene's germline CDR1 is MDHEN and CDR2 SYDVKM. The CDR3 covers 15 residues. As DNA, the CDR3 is TGTGCCAGCAGTGTAAGCCTAGCGGGAGGGGGCGAGCAGTACTTC. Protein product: CASSVSLAGGGEQYF.

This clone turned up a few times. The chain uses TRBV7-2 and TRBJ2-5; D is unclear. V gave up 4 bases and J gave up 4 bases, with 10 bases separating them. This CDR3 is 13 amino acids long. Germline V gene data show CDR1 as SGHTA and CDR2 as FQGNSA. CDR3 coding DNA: TGTGCCAGCAGCTCCCGACTTAGAGAGACCCAGTACTTC. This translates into CASSSRLRETQYF.

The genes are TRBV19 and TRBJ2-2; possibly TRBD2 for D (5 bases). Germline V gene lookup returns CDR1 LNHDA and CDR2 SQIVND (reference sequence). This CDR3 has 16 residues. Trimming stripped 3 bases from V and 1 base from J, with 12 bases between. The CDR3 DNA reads TGTGCCAGTAGTATGCTAGCCCCAATGAACACCGGGGAGCTGTTTTTT. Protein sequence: CASSMLAPMNTGELFF. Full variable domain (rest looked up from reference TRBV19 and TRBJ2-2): DGGITQSPKYLFRKEGQNVTLSCEQNLNHDAMYWYRQDPGQGLRLIYYSQIVNDFQKGDIAEGYSVSREKKESFPLTVTSAQKNPTAFYLCASSMLAPMNTGELFFGEGSRLTVL.

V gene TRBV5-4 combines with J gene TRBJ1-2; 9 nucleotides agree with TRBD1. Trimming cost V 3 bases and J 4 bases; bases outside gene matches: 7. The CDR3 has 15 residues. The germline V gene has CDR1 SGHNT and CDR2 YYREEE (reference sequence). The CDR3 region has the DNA TGTGCCAGCAGCTCGCCGGGACAGGGAATCTATGGCTACACCTTC. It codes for CASSSPGQGIYGYTF.

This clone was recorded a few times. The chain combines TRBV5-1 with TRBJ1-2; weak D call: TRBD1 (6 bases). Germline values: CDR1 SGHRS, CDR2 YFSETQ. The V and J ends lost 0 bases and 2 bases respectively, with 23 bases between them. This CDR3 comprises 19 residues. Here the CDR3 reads CASSLAHSLTGQGNYGYTF. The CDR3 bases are TGCGCCAGCAGCTTGGCCCACTCTTTGACGGGACAAGGGAACTATGGCTACACCTTC.

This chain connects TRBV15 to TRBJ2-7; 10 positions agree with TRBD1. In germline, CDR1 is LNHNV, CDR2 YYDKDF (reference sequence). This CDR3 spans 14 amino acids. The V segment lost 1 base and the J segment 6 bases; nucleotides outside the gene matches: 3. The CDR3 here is CATSRGQGAFEQYF. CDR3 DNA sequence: TGTGCCACCAGCAGAGGACAGGGGGCCTTCGAGCAGTACTTC.

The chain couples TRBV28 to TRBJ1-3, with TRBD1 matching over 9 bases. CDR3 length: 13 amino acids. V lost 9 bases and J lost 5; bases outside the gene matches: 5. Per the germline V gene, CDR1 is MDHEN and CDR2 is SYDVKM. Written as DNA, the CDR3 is TGTGCCAGTACAGGGGGCTTTAGAAACACCATATATTTT. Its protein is CASTGGFRNTIYF.

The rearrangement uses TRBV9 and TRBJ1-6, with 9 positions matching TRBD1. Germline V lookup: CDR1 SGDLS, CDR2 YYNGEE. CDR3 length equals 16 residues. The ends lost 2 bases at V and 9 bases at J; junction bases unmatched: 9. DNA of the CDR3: TGTGCCAGCAGCGTCGCCGGGACAGGGAATTCTTCACCCCTCCACTTT. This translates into CASSVAGTGNSSPLHF.

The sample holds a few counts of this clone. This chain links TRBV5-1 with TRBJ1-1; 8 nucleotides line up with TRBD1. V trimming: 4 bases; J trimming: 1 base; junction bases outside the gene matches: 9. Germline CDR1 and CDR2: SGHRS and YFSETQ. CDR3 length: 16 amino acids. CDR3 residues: CASSEEDRAGNTEAFF. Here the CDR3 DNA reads TGCGCCAGCAGCGAGGAGGACAGGGCTGGGAACACTGAAGCTTTCTTT.

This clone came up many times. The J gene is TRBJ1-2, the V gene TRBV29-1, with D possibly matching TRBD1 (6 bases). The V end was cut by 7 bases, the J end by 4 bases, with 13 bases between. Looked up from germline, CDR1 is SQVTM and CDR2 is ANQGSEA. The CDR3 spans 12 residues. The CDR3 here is CSATPDSYGYTF. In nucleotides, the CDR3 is TGCAGCGCCACCCCGGACAGCTATGGCTACACCTTC. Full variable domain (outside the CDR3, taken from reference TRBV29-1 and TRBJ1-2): SAVISQKPSRDICQRGTSLTIQCQVDSQVTMMFWYRQQPGQSLTLIATANQGSEATYESGFVIDKFPISRPNLTFSTLTVSNMSPEDSSIYLCSATPDSYGYTFGSGTRLTVV.

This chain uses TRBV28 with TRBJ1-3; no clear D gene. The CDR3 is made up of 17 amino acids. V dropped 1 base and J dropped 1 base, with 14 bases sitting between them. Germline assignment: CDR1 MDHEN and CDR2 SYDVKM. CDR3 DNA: TGTGCCAGCAGTTTATCCATTAGTAAGCTTTCTGGAAACACCATATATTTT. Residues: CASSLSISKLSGNTIYF.

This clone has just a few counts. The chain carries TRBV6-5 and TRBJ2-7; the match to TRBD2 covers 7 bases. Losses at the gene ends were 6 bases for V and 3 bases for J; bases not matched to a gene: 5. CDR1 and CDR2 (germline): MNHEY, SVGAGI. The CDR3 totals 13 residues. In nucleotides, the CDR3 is TGTGCCAGCAGACGCGGGAGTTACTACGAGCAGTACTTC. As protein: CASRRGSYYEQYF.

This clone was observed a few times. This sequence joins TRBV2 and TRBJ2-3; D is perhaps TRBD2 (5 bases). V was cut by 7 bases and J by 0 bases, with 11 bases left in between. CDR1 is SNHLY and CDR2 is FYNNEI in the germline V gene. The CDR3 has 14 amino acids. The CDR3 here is CASKFRGSTDTQYF. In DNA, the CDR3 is TGTGCCAGCAAGTTCCGGGGAAGCACAGATACGCAGTATTTT.

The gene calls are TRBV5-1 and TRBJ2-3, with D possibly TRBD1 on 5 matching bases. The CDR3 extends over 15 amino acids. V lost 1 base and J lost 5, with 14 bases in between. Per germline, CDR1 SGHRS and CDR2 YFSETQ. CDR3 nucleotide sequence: TGCGCCAGCAGCTTGAAGGACATTAAGGGAGATACGCAGTATTTT. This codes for CASSLKDIKGDTQYF. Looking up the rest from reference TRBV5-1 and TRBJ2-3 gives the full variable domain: KAGVTQTPRYLIKTRGQQVTLSCSPISGHRSVSWYQQTPGQGLQFLFEYFSETQRNKGNFPGRFSGRQFSNSRSEMNVSTLELGDSALYLCASSLKDIKGDTQYFGPGTRLTVL.

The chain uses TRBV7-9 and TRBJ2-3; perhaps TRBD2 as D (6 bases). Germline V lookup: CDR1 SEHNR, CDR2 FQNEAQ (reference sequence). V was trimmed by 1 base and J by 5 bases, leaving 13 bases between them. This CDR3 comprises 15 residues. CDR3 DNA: TGTGCCAGCAGCTTAGTCCAGGCCGGGAGAGATACGCAGTATTTT. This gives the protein CASSLVQAGRDTQYF.

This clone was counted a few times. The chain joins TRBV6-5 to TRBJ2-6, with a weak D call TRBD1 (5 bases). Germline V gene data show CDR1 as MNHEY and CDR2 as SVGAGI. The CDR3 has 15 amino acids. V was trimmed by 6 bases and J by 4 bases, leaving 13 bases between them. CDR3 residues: CASRRQFSGANVLTF. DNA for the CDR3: TGTGCCAGCAGACGACAGTTTTCCGGGGCCAACGTCCTGACTTTC.

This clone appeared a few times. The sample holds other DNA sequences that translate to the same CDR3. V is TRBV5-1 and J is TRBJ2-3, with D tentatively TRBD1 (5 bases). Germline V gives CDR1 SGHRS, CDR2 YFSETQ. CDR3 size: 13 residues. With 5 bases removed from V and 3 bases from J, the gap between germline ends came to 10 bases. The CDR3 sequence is CASSQGSTDTQYF. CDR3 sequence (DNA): TGCGCCAGCAGTCAGGGAAGTACAGATACGCAGTATTTT. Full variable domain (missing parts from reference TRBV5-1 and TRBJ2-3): KAGVTQTPRYLIKTRGQQVTLSCSPISGHRSVSWYQQTPGQGLQFLFEYFSETQRNKGNFPGRFSGRQFSNSRSEMNVSTLELGDSALYLCASSQGSTDTQYFGPGTRLTVL.

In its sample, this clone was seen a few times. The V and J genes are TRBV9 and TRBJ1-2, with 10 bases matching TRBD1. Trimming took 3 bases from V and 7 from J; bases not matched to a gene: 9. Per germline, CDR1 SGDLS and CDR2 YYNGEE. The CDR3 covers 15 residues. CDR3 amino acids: CASSGDGQGGGGYTF. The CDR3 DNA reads TGTGCCAGCAGCGGGGATGGACAGGGGGGGGGTGGCTACACCTTC.